This is a list of T cell receptor beta chains from one sample in a study of blood T cells in healthy people across ages. Each CDR3 protein is one row after TCRdb ran MiXCR on the 5' RACE reads. The sample shows some 640,000 distinct CDR3 sequences, around 31% of them seen only once. Sequenced input: blood. The receptors stem from a woman older than 75 in good health. Each CDR3 is given with its conserved first and last residue. Fields, in order: J gene, D gene, V gene, clone size, CDR3 protein, CDR3 DNA. D genes are given only for firm matches. The listing skips clone size in some rows; elsewhere it reads once, few, many or a size class.

TRBJ2-5 - TRBV10-3 many CAISESRQNQETQYF TGTGCCATCAGTGAGTCTAGACAGAACCAAGAGACCCAGTACTTC
TRBJ1-1 - TRBV9 - CASSPQQNTNTEAFF TGTGCCAGCAGCCCGCAACAGAATACGAACACTGAAGCTTTCTTT
TRBJ1-1 - TRBV7-9 many CASSLAVGPLGTEAFF TGTGCCAGCAGCTTAGCCGTCGGCCCTCTGGGCACTGAAGCTTTCTTT
TRBJ2-3 - TRBV28 few CASSGPVGTDTQYF TGTGCCAGCAGTGGGCCAGTGGGCACAGATACGCAGTATTTT
TRBJ1-2 - TRBV6-1 few CASSEQWCGGYTF TGTGCCAGCAGTGAACAGTGGTGCGGTGGCTACACCTTC
TRBJ2-7 - TRBV20-1 many CSAIDPGGAYEQYF TGCAGTGCTATAGACCCTGGAGGTGCCTACGAGCAGTACTTC
TRBJ2-3 - TRBV6-2/TRBV6-3 - CASSYSTTPELSTDTQYF TGTGCCAGCAGTTACTCGACAACCCCGGAGTTGAGCACAGATACGCAGTATTTT
TRBJ2-7 - TRBV20-1 many CSAPPGVSPFGEQYF TGCAGTGCTCCCCCCGGGGTCTCCCCCTTCGGCGAGCAGTACTTC
TRBJ2-1 - TRBV9 many CASSVGSGREGEQFF TGTGCCAGCAGCGTAGGATCGGGCAGGGAAGGGGAGCAGTTCTTC
TRBJ2-5 - TRBV15 many CATSRDPFSGYQETQYF TGTGCCACCAGCAGAGATCCGTTTTCGGGGTACCAAGAGACCCAGTACTTC
TRBJ1-2 - TRBV6-6 many CASSPGQFYGYTF TGTGCCAGCAGCCCAGGACAGTTCTATGGCTACACCTTC
TRBJ1-2 - TRBV27 many CASSFLDGSNYGYTF TGTGCCAGCAGTTTTTTAGACGGGTCTAACTATGGCTACACCTTC
TRBJ2-7 - TRBV6-5 many CASSYNQLRAYEQYF TGTGCCAGCAGTTATAACCAGCTAAGAGCCTACGAGCAGTACTTC
TRBJ2-3 TRBD1 TRBV12-3/TRBV12-4 - CASRRPGTGGADAQYF TGTGCCAGCAGGCGGCCCGGGACAGGGGGCGCAGATGCGCAATATTTT
TRBJ2-4 TRBD2 TRBV7-9 - CASSLGGVNIQYF TGTGCCAGCAGCTTGGGGGGGGTGAACATTCAGTACTTC
TRBJ2-1 TRBD2 TRBV9 many CASSDPGLANEQFF TGTGCCAGCAGCGATCCGGGACTAGCGAATGAGCAGTTCTTC
TRBJ1-1 - TRBV20-1 many CSARAGGSTEAFF TGCAGTGCTAGGGCGGGGGGTAGCACTGAAGCTTTCTTT
TRBJ2-7 TRBD1 TRBV11-3 many CASSLEKFLTGGFYEQYF TGTGCCAGCAGCTTAGAAAAGTTCTTGACAGGGGGTTTCTACGAGCAGTACTTC
TRBJ2-1 - TRBV7-9 - CASSLLPSDNEQFF TGTGCCAGCAGCTTACTGCCCTCCGACAATGAGCAGTTCTTC
TRBJ1-2 TRBD1 TRBV30 many CAWKDRNYGYTF TGTGCCTGGAAGGACAGGAACTATGGCTACACCTTC
TRBJ2-1 - TRBV4-2 once CASSQGSVAGEQFF TGTGCCAGCAGCCAAGGGTCGGTGGCTGGTGAGCAGTTCTTC
TRBJ1-2 - TRBV29-1 few CSVERGYGYTF TGCAGCGTTGAGCGTGGCTATGGCTACACCTTC
TRBJ2-7 TRBD2 TRBV20-1 many CSARGTSDYEQYF TGCAGTGCTAGAGGGACTAGCGACTACGAGCAGTACTTC
TRBJ1-6 - TRBV6-6 few CASSYGGSYNSPLHF TGTGCCAGCAGTTACGGGGGCTCCTATAATTCACCCCTCCACTTT
TRBJ2-1 - TRBV9 - CASSAHSFSYNEQFF TGTGCCAGCAGCGCCCACAGTTTCTCCTACAATGAGCAGTTCTTC
TRBJ2-1 - TRBV29-1 many CSVESGADNEQFF TGCAGCGTTGAGTCTGGGGCTGACAATGAGCAGTTCTTC
TRBJ2-5 - TRBV6-1 many CASTLGQPETQYF TGTGCCAGCACTCTAGGACAGCCAGAGACCCAGTACTTC
TRBJ2-4 TRBD2 TRBV5-1 - CASGLAGTSGNIQYF TGCGCCAGCGGCTTGGCCGGGACTAGCGGAAACATTCAGTACTTC
TRBJ1-2 - TRBV5-1 many CASSAGGSDYTF TGCGCCAGCAGCGCCGGCGGTAGTGACTACACCTTC
TRBJ2-7 TRBD2 TRBV12-3/TRBV12-4 many CASSLNPGLASSEQYF TGTGCCAGCAGTCTAAACCCGGGACTAGCATCGTCCGAGCAGTACTTC
TRBJ1-1 TRBD1 TRBV7-9 - CASIGTGRTEAFF TGTGCCAGCATCGGGACAGGGAGGACTGAAGCTTTCTTT
TRBJ2-7 - TRBV7-2 many CASSLDGGGTSYEQYF TGTGCCAGCAGCTTAGATGGAGGGGGAACTTCCTACGAGCAGTACTTC
TRBJ2-5 TRBD1 TRBV5-6 many CASSGEGQGYQETQYF TGTGCCAGCAGCGGGGAGGGACAGGGGTACCAAGAGACCCAGTACTTC
TRBJ2-5 - TRBV20-1 many CSAREVGPQYF TGCAGTGCTAGAGAAGTAGGCCCCCAGTACTTC
TRBJ2-4 - TRBV6-6 many CASSGERPSKNIQYF TGTGCCAGCTCGGGGGAAAGGCCTAGCAAAAACATTCAGTACTTC
TRBJ1-2 - TRBV28 many CASSSGGASGYTF TGTGCCAGCAGTTCCGGGGGCGCAAGTGGCTACACCTTC
TRBJ2-4 - TRBV12-3/TRBV12-4 many CASSLSQSIQYF TGTGCCAGCAGTTTGAGTCAGAGCATTCAGTACTTC
TRBJ2-1 TRBD2 TRBV3-1 many CASSPPMRGAWDEQFF TGTGCCAGCAGCCCCCCTATGCGGGGGGCTTGGGATGAGCAGTTCTTC
TRBJ2-1 TRBD1 TRBV5-1 many CASRGQGAYNEQFF TGCGCCAGCAGAGGGCAGGGGGCGTATAATGAGCAGTTCTTC
TRBJ1-2 - TRBV9 many CASSARSTGPDYGYTF TGTGCCAGCAGCGCCAGGTCGACAGGTCCCGACTATGGCTACACCTTC
TRBJ2-1 - TRBV5-4 many CASSLGGLGGRYNEQFF TGTGCCAGCAGCTTGGGCGGGTTGGGGGGCCGCTACAATGAGCAGTTCTTC
TRBJ1-2 - TRBV20-1 many CASTLRDHYGYTF TGCGCCTCCACCCTCAGGGACCACTATGGCTACACCTTC
TRBJ2-4 TRBD2 TRBV4-1 - CASSRGPTSGGAGNIQYF TGCGCCAGCAGCCGGGGCCCGACTAGCGGGGGGGCAGGAAACATTCAGTACTTC
TRBJ2-5 TRBD2 TRBV6-1 few CASSEALRGGLETQYF TGTGCCAGCAGTGAAGCCTTGCGGGGGGGCTTGGAGACCCAGTACTTC
TRBJ2-1 - TRBV6-1 - CASRGVAGREQFF TGTGCCAGCAGAGGTGTCGCGGGCCGCGAGCAGTTCTTC
TRBJ2-1 - TRBV9 many CASSENNEQFF TGTGCCAGCAGTGAGAACAATGAGCAGTTCTTC
TRBJ2-1 - TRBV7-9 - CASSSPDFSYNEQFF TGTGCCAGCAGCTCCCCGGACTTCTCCTACAATGAGCAGTTCTTC
TRBJ2-1 - TRBV7-2 many CASSLPPVGVEQFF TGTGCCAGCAGCTTACCCCCCGTCGGCGTTGAGCAGTTCTTC
TRBJ1-1 - TRBV30 - CAWSVHRGNTEAFF TGTGCCTGGAGTGTACATCGGGGGAACACTGAAGCTTTCTTT
TRBJ2-7 - TRBV20-1 many CSASLGAGYEQYF TGCAGTGCTAGTTTAGGGGCAGGGTACGAGCAGTACTTC
TRBJ2-4 TRBD2 TRBV20-1 - CSASKLAGENIQYF TGCAGTGCTAGTAAGCTAGCGGGAGAAAACATTCAGTACTTC
TRBJ2-1 TRBD2 TRBV4-2 - CASSQTSGSGVRDNEQFF TGTGCCAGCAGCCAAACTAGCGGGAGCGGGGTACGGGACAATGAGCAGTTCTTC